The 8 T cell receptor beta chains below all came from one sample that was sequenced in a study of blood T cell repertoires in COVID-19. Here immunoSEQ multiplex PCR was the method, and the copy in TCRdb shows in-frame clones only, minus some. The sample comprises over 150,000 clones, 75% to 90% of which are singletons, and approximately 2.9% rests with the top ten. The material sequenced was peripheral blood. The origin of the receptors is an older woman with acute or convalescent COVID-19.

The CDR3 DNA is TGTGCCAGCAGCCTCCGGGGTAGCGGGGAGGGGGAGACCCAGTACTTC. Protein: CASSLRGSGEGETQYF. The genes are TRBV4-2 and TRBJ2-5, with 8 bases that match TRBD2. Germline CDR1 reads LGHNA; CDR2 reads YNFKEQ. CDR3 length: 16 residues. V was pared by 4 bases and J by 5 bases, with 12 bases of the junction left unmatched.

The V and J genes are TRBV12-5 and TRBJ2-5, with 7 positions matching TRBD1. This CDR3 comprises 15 residues. J gave up 2 bases and V 6 bases, and 9 bases lay outside the gene matches. The germline gives CDR1 LGHNT, CDR2 FRNRAP. The CDR3 DNA follows: TGTGCTAGTGGGAACAGGGGAAGGGGACAAGAGACCCAGTACTTC. It specifies CASGNRGRGQETQYF.

This sequence joins TRBV4-2 and TRBJ2-7; D may be TRBD1 (5 bases). Germline V lookup: CDR1 LGHNA, CDR2 YNFKEQ. The CDR3 spans 16 residues. V was shortened by 0 bases and J by 0 bases, with 12 bases between the two germline ends. The CDR3 bases are TGTGCCAGCAGCCAAGATCTTGGTGACAGCTCCTACGAGCAGTACTTC. Translated: CASSQDLGDSSYEQYF.

The chain uses TRBV7-2 and TRBJ2-5; D is perhaps TRBD1 (6 bases). Trimming took 6 bases from V and 4 from J, leaving 15 bases between them. The CDR3 is made up of 14 amino acids. Germline assignment: CDR1 SGHTA and CDR2 FQGNSA. CDR3 DNA sequence: TGTGCCAGCAGGTTCGACAGGCTTATAGAGACCCAGTACTTC. It is translated as CASRFDRLIETQYF.

V usage is TRBV20-1 and J usage is TRBJ2-5; unclear D gene. Trimming left V 5 bases short and J 1 base short, with 5 bases between. The CDR3 runs to 11 residues. CDR1 is DFQATT and CDR2 is SNEGSKA in the germline V gene (reference sequence). CDR3 loop: CSAGLQETQYF. DNA for the CDR3: TGCAGTGCTGGGCTCCAAGAGACCCAGTACTTC.

The sample holds one count of this clone. The chain uses TRBV6-1 and TRBJ2-3; D perhaps matches TRBD2 (5 bases). This CDR3 spans 15 amino acids. V shed 2 bases and J shed 2 bases, with 11 bases lying between them. Per germline, CDR1 MNHNS and CDR2 SASEGT. This CDR3 is CASSEYRTDTDTQYF. The CDR3 DNA reads TGTGCCAGCAGTGAATATCGGACTGACACAGATACGCAGTATTTT.

The chain links TRBV5-5 to TRBJ2-3, with 10 nucleotides matching TRBD1. CDR1 and CDR2 (germline): SGHKS, YYEKEE (reference sequence). This CDR3 is built from 15 residues. V shed 0 bases and J 6 bases; nucleotides not matched to a gene: 4. The CDR3 coding sequence is TGTGCCAGCAGCTTGGGACAGGGGGCCTGGGATACGCAGTATTTT. Its protein product is CASSLGQGAWDTQYF. The full variable domain, with the rest looked up from reference TRBV5-5 and TRBJ2-3, is DAGVTQSPTHLIKTRGQQVTLRCSPISGHKSVSWYQQVLGQGPQFIFQYYEKEERGRGNFPDRFSARQFPNYSSELNVNALLLGDSALYLCASSLGQGAWDTQYFGPGTRLTVL.

This chain joins TRBV19 and TRBJ2-7; 7 bases agree with TRBD1. The CDR3 extends over 16 amino acids. V trimming: 1 base; J trimming: 3 bases; junction bases outside the gene matches: 9. Germline V gives CDR1 LNHDA, CDR2 SQIVND (reference sequence). CDR3 in amino acids: CASSIVEGALLYEQYF. The CDR3 DNA reads as TGTGCCAGTAGTATAGTCGAGGGGGCCTTACTCTACGAGCAGTACTTC.